The clone carrying this TCR beta chain has ten or more counts. What it binds is not known. The CDR3 has 15 amino acids. CDR1 SGHTA and CDR2 FQGTGA come from the germline V gene. V dropped 8 bases and J dropped 0 bases, with 14 bases sitting between them. The entry originates in a study of T cell responses to AZD1222 COVID-19 vaccine. Overall study results and limits: Of spike-specific TCRs, nearly half reportedly target regions left unmutated in variants.

The repertoire was sequenced with immunoSEQ multiplex PCR; TCRdb's copy has only in-frame clones and lacks some. The sample has 180,000 or so clones; about 92% are singletons. The sample in question was peripheral blood, obtained 28 days after the second AZD1222 dose. This TCR was recovered from an adult who received the AZD1222 COVID-19 vaccine. The chain couples TRBV7-3 to TRBJ2-1; D is ambiguous. CDR3 sequence reads: CASGEYSSSYNEQFF. CDR3 coding DNA: TGTGCCAGCGGAGAGTATTCTTCCTCCTACAATGAGCAGTTCTTC.